These 14 T cell receptor beta chains share one sample of origin, sequenced in a study of blood T cell repertoires in COVID-19 (dated by TCRdb to about 2020). Library prep was done by the immunoSEQ multiplex PCR assay. TCRdb limited this immuneACCESS table to in-frame rearrangements with V and J called. A share of clones is missing; checked studies link under half to unresolved V genes, and the rest is unexplained. The sample table contains 150,000 to 200,000 clones; only one count was recorded for 76% of them. The ten top clones hold roughly 17% of the sample. Sequenced input: PBMCs or T cells enriched from blood (not recorded which). The receptors come from a woman aged 45-60 years with acute COVID-19.

This CDR3 is CASSPLWAPYEQYV. In DNA, the CDR3 is TGTGCCAGCTCACCCCTTTGGGCCCCCTACGAGCAGTACGTC. The chain uses TRBV18 and TRBJ2-7, with D uncertain. The CDR3 has 14 residues. Trimming removed 3 bases from V and 2 bases from J, with 11 bases in between. Germline V gene lookup returns CDR1 KGHSH and CDR2 LQKENI.

The chain uses TRBV4-3 and TRBJ2-7; D is perhaps TRBD1 (6 bases). The CDR3 has 15 amino acids. Trimming removed 3 bases from V and 1 base from J, with 13 bases in between. Germline V gives CDR1 LGHNA, CDR2 YSLEER. The CDR3 reads CASSHAGAGSYEQYV. The CDR3 DNA reads as TGCGCCAGCAGCCACGCAGGGGCAGGGTCCTACGAGCAGTACGTC.

The chain combines TRBV7-2 with TRBJ2-4; D might be TRBD2 (6 bases). V was pared by 1 base and J by 0 bases, with 7 bases between. This CDR3 comprises 15 residues. The germline CDR1 and CDR2 sequences are SGHTA and FQGNSA. In DNA form, the CDR3 reads TGTGCCAGCAGCTTAGGGGGGGAAGCCAAAAACATTCAGTACTTC. This sequence encodes CASSLGGEAKNIQYF. Combining the CDR3 with reference TRBV7-2 and TRBJ2-4 gives the whole variable domain GAGVSQSPSNKVTEKGKDVELRCDPISGHTALYWYRQSLGQGLEFLIYFQGNSAPDKSGLPSDRFSAERTGGSVSTLTIQRTQQEDSAVYLCASSLGGEAKNIQYFGAGTRLSVL.

Concerning this clone itself: Other DNA variants within this sample encode the same CDR3. This chain connects TRBV10-3 to TRBJ2-3, with TRBD2 matching 10 bases. Germline lookup yields CDR1 ENHRY and CDR2 SYGVKD. With V trimmed by 6 bases and J by 1 base, 4 bases remained unmatched. CDR3 length equals 15 residues. As DNA, the CDR3 is TGTGCCATCAGGGCCGGGACTAGCGGCACAGATACGCAGTATTTT. Translated: CAIRAGTSGTDTQYF.

V gene TRBV19 combines with J gene TRBJ2-1; the D gene is possibly TRBD1 (8 bases). Trimming cost V 6 bases and J 4 bases, with 16 bases left between them. Looked up from germline, CDR1 is LNHDA and CDR2 is SQIVND (reference sequence). The CDR3 contains 15 residues. The CDR3 DNA reads TGTGCCAGTAGCCAACAGGGGGGGGGATACAATGAGCAGTTCTTC. Amino acids: CASSQQGGGYNEQFF.

This clone was counted a few times. The chain joins TRBV6-4 to TRBJ2-2, with TRBD1 matching 7 bases. Germline CDR1 MRHNA, CDR2 SNTAGT. With 6 bases clipped from V and 4 bases from J, the junction kept 5 bases outside the gene matches. The CDR3 is 14 residues long. CDR3 in DNA: TGTGCCAGCAGCCGGGACAGCTCCACCGGGGAGCTGTTTTTT. Its protein product is CASSRDSSTGELFF.

To note about this clone: The same CDR3 arises from other DNA sequences in this sample as well. The gene calls are TRBV5-1 and TRBJ1-5; D gene uncertain. The CDR3 totals 15 residues. V dropped 0 bases and J dropped 0 bases, with 7 bases sitting between them. CDR1 and CDR2 from the germline V gene are SGHRS and YFSETQ. The CDR3 coding sequence is TGCGCCAGCAGCTTGGGCGGTTATAGCAATCAGCCCCAGCATTTT. Translation: CASSLGGYSNQPQHF.

V usage is TRBV27 and J usage is TRBJ1-2, with 8 bases identical to TRBD1. V shed 3 bases and J 8 bases; nucleotides not matched to a gene: 8. CDR3 length equals 14 residues. Per the germline V gene, CDR1 is MNHEY and CDR2 is SMNVEV (reference sequence). This CDR3 reads CASSFQGADRGYTF. DNA for the CDR3: TGTGCCAGCAGTTTTCAGGGGGCCGACCGGGGCTACACCTTC.

This clone was observed a few times. This chain links TRBV6-5 with TRBJ1-5; 7 bases agree with TRBD1. The CDR3 is 15 residues long. V lost 0 bases to trimming and J lost 5 bases; unmatched junction nucleotides: 4. CDR1 MNHEY and CDR2 SVGAGI come from the germline V gene. CDR3 sequence: CASSYSGQQHQPQHF. The CDR3 nucleotides read TGTGCCAGCAGTTACTCGGGACAGCAACATCAGCCCCAGCATTTT.

V usage is TRBV6-5 and J usage is TRBJ2-5; tentatively, D is TRBD2 (7 bases). Germline CDR1 and CDR2: MNHEY and SVGAGI. V was cut by 2 bases and J by 4 bases, with 17 bases left in between. CDR3 length: 16 residues. The chain's CDR3 is CASSYKLGGGGETQYF. The CDR3 coding sequence is TGTGCCAGCAGTTACAAACTTGGGGGAGGGGGAGAGACCCAGTACTTC.

V gene TRBV15 combines with J gene TRBJ1-2, with D hard to call. There are 13 residues in the CDR3. Trimming removed 0 bases at V and 7 bases at J, with 9 bases between. Germline V gene data show CDR1 as LNHNV and CDR2 as YYDKDF (reference sequence). The DNA for the CDR3 is TGTGCCACCAGCAGAGACCCCCTTAGTGGCTACACCTTC. Translation: CATSRDPLSGYTF.

This chain uses TRBV18 with TRBJ2-3; TRBD2 might be the D (6 bases). This CDR3 comprises 14 residues. V was trimmed by 3 bases and J by 3 bases, leaving 10 bases between them. CDR1 is KGHSH, CDR2 LQKENI, per germline. CDR3 loop: CASSPSGRTDTQYF. CDR3 nucleotides: TGTGCCAGCTCACCTAGTGGGAGGACAGATACGCAGTATTTT.

The rearrangement links TRBV9 to TRBJ1-4, with 11 bases matching TRBD1. V gave up 3 bases and J gave up 5 bases; unmatched junction bases: 3. CDR3 length equals 15 residues. From germline, CDR1 is SGDLS and CDR2 YYNGEE. The CDR3 sequence: CASSGRDRGNEKLFF. CDR3 DNA: TGTGCCAGCAGCGGCCGGGACAGGGGGAATGAAAAACTGTTTTTT.

This clone was observed a handful of times. The rearrangement joins TRBV27 to TRBJ1-3; D possibly corresponds to TRBD1 (5 bases). The CDR3 totals 16 residues. The germline V gene has CDR1 MNHEY and CDR2 SMNVEV (reference sequence). The V end was cut by 6 bases, the J end by 3 bases, with 18 bases between. CDR3 DNA sequence: TGTGCCAGCAGCCAACAAGGGGTCGACCGTGGAAACACCATATATTTT. Amino acid sequence: CASSQQGVDRGNTIYF.